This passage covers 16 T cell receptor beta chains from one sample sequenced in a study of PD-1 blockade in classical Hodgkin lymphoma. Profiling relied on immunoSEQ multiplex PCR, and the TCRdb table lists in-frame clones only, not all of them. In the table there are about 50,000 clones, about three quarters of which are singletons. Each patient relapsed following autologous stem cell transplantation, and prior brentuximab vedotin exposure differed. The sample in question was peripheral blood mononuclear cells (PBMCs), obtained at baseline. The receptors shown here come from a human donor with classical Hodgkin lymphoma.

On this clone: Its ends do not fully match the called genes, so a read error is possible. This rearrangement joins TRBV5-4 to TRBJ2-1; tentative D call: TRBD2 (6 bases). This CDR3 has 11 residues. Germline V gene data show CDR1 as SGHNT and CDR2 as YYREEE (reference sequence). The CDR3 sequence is CASSSLAVLLF. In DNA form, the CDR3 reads TGTGCCAGCAGCTCACTAGCTGTCCTGCTCTTC.

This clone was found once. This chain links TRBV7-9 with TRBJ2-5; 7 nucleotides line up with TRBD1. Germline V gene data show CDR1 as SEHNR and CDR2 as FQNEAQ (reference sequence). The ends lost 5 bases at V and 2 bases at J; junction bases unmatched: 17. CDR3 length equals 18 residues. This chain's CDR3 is CASSGTDPGWIRQETQYF. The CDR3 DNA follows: TGTGCCAGCAGCGGGACAGACCCTGGATGGATACGGCAAGAGACCCAGTACTTC.

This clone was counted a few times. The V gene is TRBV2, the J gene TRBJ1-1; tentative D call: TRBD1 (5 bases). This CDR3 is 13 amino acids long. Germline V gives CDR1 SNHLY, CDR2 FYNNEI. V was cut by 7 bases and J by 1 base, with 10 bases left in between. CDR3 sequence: CASTGQGNTEAFF. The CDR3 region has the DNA TGTGCCAGCACTGGGCAGGGGAACACTGAAGCTTTCTTT.

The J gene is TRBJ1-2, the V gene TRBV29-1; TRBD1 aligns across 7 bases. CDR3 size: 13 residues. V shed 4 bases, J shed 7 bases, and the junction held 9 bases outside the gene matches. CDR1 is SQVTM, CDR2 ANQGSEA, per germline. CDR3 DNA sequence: TGCAGCGTTGGGAGACAGGGAATATTTGGCTACACCTTC. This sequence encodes CSVGRQGIFGYTF.

CDR3 amino acids: CASSTDYNTGELFF. CDR3 sequence (DNA): TGCGCCAGCAGCACGGACTATAACACCGGGGAGCTGTTTTTT. This chain links TRBV5-1 with TRBJ2-2, with D perhaps matching TRBD2 (6 bases). Trimming removed 4 bases at V and 2 bases at J, with 9 bases between. Germline-derived CDR1 and CDR2 are SGHRS and YFSETQ. The CDR3 totals 14 residues.

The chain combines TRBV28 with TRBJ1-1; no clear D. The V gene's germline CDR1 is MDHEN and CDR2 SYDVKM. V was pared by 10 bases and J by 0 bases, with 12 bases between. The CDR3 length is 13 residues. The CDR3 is CATTRKMNTEAFF. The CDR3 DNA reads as TGTGCCACCACACGGAAGATGAACACTGAAGCTTTCTTT.

CDR3 region: CASSLAGLRGETQYF. As DNA, the CDR3 is TGTGCCAGCAGCTTAGCGGGCCTGAGGGGAGAGACCCAGTACTTC. The chain employs TRBV9 and TRBJ2-5, with 7 bases fitting TRBD2. The trim removed 4 bases at V and 4 bases at J, leaving 10 bases unmatched. This CDR3 is 15 amino acids long. In germline, CDR1 is SGDLS, CDR2 YYNGEE. The full variable domain, rest sourced from reference TRBV9 and TRBJ2-5, is DSGVTQTPKHLITATGQRVTLRCSPRSGDLSVYWYQQSLDQGLQFLIQYYNGEERAKGNILERFSAQQFPDLHSELNLSSLELGDSALYFCASSLAGLRGETQYFGPGTRLLVL.

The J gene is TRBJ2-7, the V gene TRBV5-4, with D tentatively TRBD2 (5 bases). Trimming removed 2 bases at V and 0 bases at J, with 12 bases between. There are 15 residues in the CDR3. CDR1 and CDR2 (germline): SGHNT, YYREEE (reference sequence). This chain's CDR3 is CASSLADSRSYEQYF. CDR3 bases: TGTGCCAGCAGCTTAGCGGACTCCCGCTCCTACGAGCAGTACTTC. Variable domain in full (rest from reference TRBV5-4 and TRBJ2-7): ETGVTQSPTHLIKTRGQQVTLRCSSQSGHNTVSWYQQALGQGPQFIFQYYREEENGRGNFPPRFSGLQFPNYSSELNVNALELDDSALYLCASSLADSRSYEQYFGPGTRLTVT.

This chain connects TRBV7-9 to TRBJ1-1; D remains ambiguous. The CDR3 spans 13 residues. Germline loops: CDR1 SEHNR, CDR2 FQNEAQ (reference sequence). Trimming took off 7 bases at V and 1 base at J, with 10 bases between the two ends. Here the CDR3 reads CASTLVSNTEAFF. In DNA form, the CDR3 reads TGTGCCAGCACCCTAGTCTCGAACACTGAAGCTTTCTTT.

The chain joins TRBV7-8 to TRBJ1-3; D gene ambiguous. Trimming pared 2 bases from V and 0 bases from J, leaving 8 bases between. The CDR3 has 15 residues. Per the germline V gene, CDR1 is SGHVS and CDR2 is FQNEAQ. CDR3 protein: CASSLITDSGNTIYF. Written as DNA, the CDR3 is TGTGCCAGCAGCTTAATCACAGACTCTGGAAACACCATATATTTT.

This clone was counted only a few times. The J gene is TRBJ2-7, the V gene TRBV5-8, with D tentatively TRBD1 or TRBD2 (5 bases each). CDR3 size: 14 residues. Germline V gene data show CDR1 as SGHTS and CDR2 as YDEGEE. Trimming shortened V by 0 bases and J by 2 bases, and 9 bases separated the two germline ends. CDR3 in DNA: TGTGCCAGCAGCTTGGTTAGGGGAGCCTACGAGCAGTACTTC. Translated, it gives CASSLVRGAYEQYF.

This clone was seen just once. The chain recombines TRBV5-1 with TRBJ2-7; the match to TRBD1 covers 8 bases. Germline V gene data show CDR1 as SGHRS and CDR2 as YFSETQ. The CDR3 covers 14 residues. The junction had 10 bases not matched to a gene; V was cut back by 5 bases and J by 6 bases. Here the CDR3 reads CASRLKDRDSEQYF. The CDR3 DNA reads TGCGCCAGCAGATTGAAGGACAGGGACAGCGAGCAGTACTTC.

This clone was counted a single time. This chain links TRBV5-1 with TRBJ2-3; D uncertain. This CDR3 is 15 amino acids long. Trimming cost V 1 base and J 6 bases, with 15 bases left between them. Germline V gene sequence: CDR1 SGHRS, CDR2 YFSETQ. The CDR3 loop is CASSLKTNLADTQYF. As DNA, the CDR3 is TGCGCCAGCAGCTTGAAGACAAATCTGGCGGATACGCAGTATTTT.

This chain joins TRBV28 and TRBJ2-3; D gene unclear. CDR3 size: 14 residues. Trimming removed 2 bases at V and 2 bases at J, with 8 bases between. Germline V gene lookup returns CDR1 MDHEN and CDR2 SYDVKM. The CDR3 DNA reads TGTGCCAGCAGTTTAGCGGATCCCACAGATACGCAGTATTTT. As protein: CASSLADPTDTQYF. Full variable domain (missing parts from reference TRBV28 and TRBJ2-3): DVKVTQSSRYLVKRTGEKVFLECVQDMDHENMFWYRQDPGLGLRLIYFSYDVKMKEKGDIPEGYSVSREKKERFSLILESASTNQTSMYLCASSLADPTDTQYFGPGTRLTVL.

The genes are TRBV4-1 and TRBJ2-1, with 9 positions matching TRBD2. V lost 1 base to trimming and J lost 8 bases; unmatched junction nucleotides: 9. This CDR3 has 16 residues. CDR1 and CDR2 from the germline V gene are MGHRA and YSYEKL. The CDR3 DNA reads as TGCGCCAGCAGCCAAGCCGGGACTAGCAGGGAGTATGAGCAGTTCTTC. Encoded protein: CASSQAGTSREYEQFF.

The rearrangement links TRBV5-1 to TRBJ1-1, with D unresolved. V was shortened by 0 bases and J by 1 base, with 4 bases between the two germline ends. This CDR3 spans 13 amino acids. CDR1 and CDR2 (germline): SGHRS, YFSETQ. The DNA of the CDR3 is TGCGCCAGCAGCTTGGGGGGGAACACTGAAGCTTTCTTT. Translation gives CASSLGGNTEAFF.